The sequence of this T cell receptor (beta chain) was determined in a study of siplizumab effects on memory and regulatory T cells. Broader study findings: About 75-97% of proliferating CD4+ or CD8+ clones had no assignable naive or memory phenotype.

Repertoires were generated with immunoSEQ multiplex PCR, while TCRdb's copy carries only in-frame clones and drops some. In the table there are under 100,000 clones, roughly 94% of which are singletons. Concerning this clone: The antigen is unknown. Germline and junction disagree at one end, which may indicate a read error.

The CDR3 loop spans 16 amino acids. The germline CDR1 and CDR2 sequences are LNHNV and YYDKDF (reference sequence). This sequence joins TRBV15 and TRBJ2-6; 7 positions match TRBD1. The source material was non-Treg CD4+ T cells sorted from blood. The clonotype was recovered from a human donor in good health. The CDR3 sequence is CATSRGQRSGANVLTF. The CDR3 DNA follows: TGTGCCACAAGCAGGGGACAGCGGTCTGGGGCCAACGTCCTGACTTTC.